What follows are 18 T cell receptor beta chains derived from one specimen sequenced in a study of blood T cell repertoires in COVID-19. TCRdb's copy holds only in-frame clones and misses some; the assay was immunoSEQ multiplex PCR. The sample holds a few hundred thousand clones, approximately 84% seen once. Sequenced material: PBMCs or T cells enriched from blood (not recorded which). The receptors originated from a woman aged 25 to 39 who had recovered from COVID-19.

The chain combines TRBV5-4 with TRBJ1-1; TRBD1 might be the D (5 bases). V lost 5 bases to trimming and J lost 8 bases, with 19 bases between them. CDR1 is SGHNT, CDR2 YYREEE, per germline (reference sequence). The CDR3 consists of 14 residues. The CDR3 region has the DNA TGTGCCAGCAGTCGAACAGGTACTTCATGGGAAGCTTTCTTT. Translating gives CASSRTGTSWEAFF.

The chain joins TRBV24-1 to TRBJ1-3; D is uncertain. CDR3 size: 16 residues. Trimming stripped 3 bases from V and 4 bases from J, with 15 bases between. Germline CDR1 KGHDR, CDR2 SFDVKD. This chain's CDR3 is CATSDHDAGRGNTIYF. The CDR3, as DNA: TGTGCCACCAGTGATCACGACGCGGGAAGGGGAAACACCATATATTTT.

The CDR3 here is CSVIGHANTGELFF. CDR3 in DNA: TGCAGCGTGATTGGACATGCGAACACCGGGGAGCTGTTTTTT. The V gene is TRBV29-1, the J gene TRBJ2-2, with a possible D match to TRBD1 (5 bases). Germline lookup yields CDR1 SQVTM and CDR2 ANQGSEA. The CDR3 extends over 14 amino acids. The V and J ends lost 6 bases and 0 bases respectively, with 11 bases between them.

The J gene is TRBJ2-1, the V gene TRBV7-9; 8 bases agree with TRBD1. V dropped 6 bases and J dropped 7; count of bases not matched to a gene: 5. The germline CDR1 and CDR2 sequences are SEHNR and FQNEAQ (reference sequence). The CDR3 runs 13 residues. As DNA, the CDR3 is TGTGCCAGCAGACCAGGGGGCGCGAATGAGCAGTTCTTC. Protein product: CASRPGGANEQFF.

For this clone: The sample contains more than one DNA sequence encoding this CDR3. This chain links TRBV5-1 with TRBJ1-5, with 7 bases matching TRBD1. This CDR3 comprises 14 residues. V was pared by 3 bases and J by 4 bases, with 4 bases of the junction left unmatched. The germline CDR1 and CDR2 sequences are SGHRS and YFSETQ. In DNA form, the CDR3 reads TGCGCCAGCAGCTCGGGACAGCCTAATCAGCCCCAGCATTTT. This codes for CASSSGQPNQPQHF. Variable domain in full (rest from reference TRBV5-1 and TRBJ1-5): KAGVTQTPRYLIKTRGQQVTLSCSPISGHRSVSWYQQTPGQGLQFLFEYFSETQRNKGNFPGRFSGRQFSNSRSEMNVSTLELGDSALYLCASSSGQPNQPQHFGDGTRLSIL.

The V and J genes are TRBV19 and TRBJ1-1; TRBD1 matches 9 bases. This CDR3 comprises 13 residues. The V and J ends lost 4 bases and 12 bases, in that order; junction bases with no gene match: 9. In germline, CDR1 is LNHDA, CDR2 SQIVND (reference sequence). Written as DNA, the CDR3 is TGTGCCAGTAGTACCCGGGACAGGGTGAGAACTTTCTTT. It translates to CASSTRDRVRTFF.

V is TRBV6-2 or TRBV6-3 and J is TRBJ1-2; D gene unclear. Germline V CDR1 and CDR2: MNHEY, SVGEGT. The CDR3 is made up of 13 amino acids. Trimming took off 6 bases at V and 6 bases at J, with 14 bases between the two ends. CDR3 protein: CASSPPNENGYTF. The CDR3 DNA reads as TGTGCCAGCAGCCCCCCAAACGAGAATGGCTACACCTTC.

V is TRBV7-8 and J is TRBJ2-3, with TRBD2 matching over 10 bases. V dropped 5 bases and J dropped 1; count of bases not matched to a gene: 6. The CDR3 covers 16 residues. Germline CDR1 reads SGHVS; CDR2 reads FQNEAQ. CDR3 nucleotides: TGTGCCAGCAGCCCCCAAGGGACTAGCGGCACAGATACGCAGTATTTT. It encodes CASSPQGTSGTDTQYF.

The chain links TRBV2 to TRBJ1-4; the match to TRBD1 covers 9 bases. This CDR3 comprises 12 residues. J gave up 8 bases and V 8 bases, and 3 bases lay outside the gene matches. From germline, CDR1 is SNHLY and CDR2 FYNNEI. The CDR3 nucleotides read TGTGCCAGCCGGGACAGGGAGGAAAAACTGTTTTTT. Protein: CASRDREEKLFF.

This chain uses TRBV4-2 with TRBJ1-4; D is perhaps TRBD1 (6 bases). Per the germline V gene, CDR1 is LGHNA and CDR2 is YNFKEQ. The germline V and J ends were trimmed by 0 bases and 0 bases, with 8 bases remaining between them. The CDR3 is 16 residues long. The CDR3 nucleotides read TGTGCCAGCAGCCAAGATCAGGGGACAACTAATGAAAAACTGTTTTTT. Residues: CASSQDQGTTNEKLFF.

This clone came up once. The rearrangement joins TRBV5-1 to TRBJ2-5; a possible D gene is TRBD1 (6 bases). Germline CDR1 is SGHRS and CDR2 is YFSETQ. The CDR3 consists of 13 residues. The V end was cut by 4 bases, the J end by 5 bases, with 12 bases between. The CDR3 DNA reads TGCGCCAGCAGCAGACGGACAGAGGAGACCCAGTACTTC. This gives the protein CASSRRTEETQYF.

V is TRBV19 and J is TRBJ1-2, with TRBD1 identical over 7 bases. The CDR3 is 13 residues long. V lost 4 bases and J lost 7; bases outside the gene matches: 6. Germline assignment: CDR1 LNHDA and CDR2 SQIVND (reference sequence). The CDR3 coding sequence is TGTGCCAGTAGTAGCGGCAGGGGGTCTGGCTACACCTTC. Its protein is CASSSGRGSGYTF.

The genes are TRBV21-1 and TRBJ1-2. TRBV21-1 is a listed pseudogene. The CDR3 has 15 amino acids. CDR3 region: CASSKARGIFYGYTF. CDR3 DNA: TGTGCCAGCAGCAAAGCGAGAGGGATTTTCTATGGCTACACCTTC.

This chain links TRBV29-1 with TRBJ1-2; D not certain. This CDR3 has 10 residues. Trimming took 4 bases from V and 4 from J, leaving 4 bases between them. Germline V gives CDR1 SQVTM, CDR2 ANQGSEA. Here the CDR3 reads CSVAIYGYTF. The CDR3 DNA is TGCAGCGTTGCAATCTATGGCTACACCTTC.

The chain has TRBV29-1 and TRBJ2-7; maybe TRBD1 (5 bases). Trimming took 0 bases from V and 3 from J, leaving 12 bases between them. The CDR3 totals 14 residues. Germline V gene lookup returns CDR1 SQVTM and CDR2 ANQGSEA. CDR3 region: CSVEERGPSYEQYF. DNA for the CDR3: TGCAGCGTTGAAGAAAGGGGTCCCAGCTACGAGCAGTACTTC.

This clone has a single count. The chain combines TRBV9 with TRBJ1-5; 10 bases are a match to TRBD1. CDR3 size: 15 residues. V lost 2 bases to trimming and J lost 9 bases; unmatched junction nucleotides: 8. In germline, CDR1 is SGDLS, CDR2 YYNGEE. CDR3 in amino acids: CASSVGTGDLGPQHF. CDR3 nucleotides: TGTGCCAGCAGCGTCGGGACAGGGGATTTGGGGCCCCAGCATTTT. Drawing the rest from reference TRBV9 and TRBJ1-5, the complete variable domain is DSGVTQTPKHLITATGQRVTLRCSPRSGDLSVYWYQQSLDQGLQFLIQYYNGEERAKGNILERFSAQQFPDLHSELNLSSLELGDSALYFCASSVGTGDLGPQHFGDGTRLSIL.

V usage is TRBV15 and J usage is TRBJ1-1; a possible D gene is TRBD1 (6 bases). Trimming cost V 0 bases and J 1 base, with 12 bases left between them. The germline V gene encodes CDR1 LNHNV and CDR2 YYDKDF (reference sequence). CDR3 length equals 16 residues. The CDR3 bases are TGTGCCACCAGCAGAGATCCCAGGGGAAAGAACACTGAAGCTTTCTTT. Translated: CATSRDPRGKNTEAFF.

This clone came up a few times. The chain uses TRBV29-1 and TRBJ1-5; D perhaps matches TRBD1 (5 bases). Germline-derived CDR1 and CDR2 are SQVTM and ANQGSEA. The germline V and J ends were trimmed by 2 bases and 6 bases, with 11 bases remaining between them. CDR3 length equals 13 residues. CDR3 DNA: TGCAGCGTTGAATCCGGGGGGGGTCAGCCCCAGCATTTT. It translates to CSVESGGGQPQHF.